This TCR beta chain was profiled in a study of T cells in Graves' hyperthyroidism and ophthalmopathy. Study at large: Peripheral blood collection took place at initial diagnosis, before any treatment.

The germline V gene encodes CDR1 SGHTS and CDR2 YDEGEE. The CDR3 contains 18 residues. V was clipped by 4 bases and J by 5 bases; unmatched bases: 19. This clonotype turned up a few times. Authors of the study amplified TCR beta CDR3 regions from RNA transcripts. The TCR CDR3 was amplified in a first-round RT-PCR using the HTBI primer set. TCRdb redid the calling of the multiplex PCR reads with MiXCR, one entry per CDR3 protein. This sample has nearly 600,000 distinct CDR3 sequences, with roughly 13% found just once. The sequencing sample was made of blood. The sequence came from a woman aged 25 to 39 with Graves' hyperthyroidism that later progressed to Graves' ophthalmopathy. V is TRBV5-8 and J is TRBJ1-1; 8 bases fit TRBD1. The CDR3 is CASSMDRVLRDMGTEAFF. As DNA, the CDR3 is TGTGCCAGCAGCATGGACAGGGTCCTCCGAGATATGGGAACTGAAGCTTTCTTT.